Listed here are 13 T cell receptor beta chains from one sample, sequenced in a study of blood T cell repertoires in COVID-19. Measured with immunoSEQ multiplex PCR; TCRdb has only the in-frame clones, and not every one. The sample includes some 47,000 clones, roughly 85% of them seen just once. Sequencing was performed on peripheral blood. The source of these receptors is an elderly woman with acute or convalescent COVID-19.

This chain connects TRBV12-5 to TRBJ2-1; possible D gene TRBD2, 6 bases. Germline CDR1 LGHNT, CDR2 FRNRAP. V lost 1 base and J 8 bases, leaving 15 bases between the germline ends. CDR3 length: 15 residues. The CDR3 is CASGLDLPGVDEQFF. As DNA, the CDR3 is TGTGCTAGTGGTTTGGACCTCCCGGGGGTTGATGAGCAGTTCTTC.

This clone was recorded once. The chain couples TRBV7-3 to TRBJ2-3; TRBD2 aligns across 9 bases. The CDR3 runs to 14 residues. V lost 4 bases, J lost 5 bases, and 4 bases stayed unmatched. Germline lookup yields CDR1 SGHTA and CDR2 FQGTGA. The CDR3 loop reads CASSSGLAQDTQYF. As DNA, the CDR3 is TGTGCCAGCAGCTCGGGACTAGCACAAGATACGCAGTATTTT.

This chain connects TRBV11-2 to TRBJ2-5; D is undetermined. From germline, CDR1 is SGHAT and CDR2 FQNNGV. CDR3 length equals 15 residues. With 5 bases removed from V and 2 bases from J, the gap between germline ends came to 15 bases. The CDR3: CASSPHAGPQETQYF. The CDR3 coding sequence is TGTGCCAGCAGCCCGCACGCTGGCCCTCAAGAGACCCAGTACTTC.

J is TRBJ2-5 and V is TRBV7-8; 9 bases are shared with TRBD1. The germline gives CDR1 SGHVS, CDR2 FQNEAQ. The CDR3 has 14 amino acids. Germline trimming cut 1 base from V and 4 bases from J; bases unmatched to any gene: 1. The CDR3 loop is CASSLGDRAETQYF. CDR3 nucleotides: TGTGCCAGCAGCTTAGGGGACAGGGCAGAGACCCAGTACTTC.

CDR3 region: CASRGDRPYEQYF. The DNA of the CDR3 is TGTGCCAGCAGGGGGGACAGACCCTACGAGCAGTACTTC. The chain has TRBV2 and TRBJ2-7, with 7 positions matching TRBD1. This CDR3 contains 13 residues. Trimming took 6 bases from V and 2 from J; bases not matched to a gene: 4. The germline V gene has CDR1 SNHLY and CDR2 FYNNEI.

The CDR3 sequence is CASSFMGSAYEQYF. CDR3 nucleotide sequence: TGTGCCAGCAGCTTTATGGGGAGTGCCTACGAGCAGTACTTC. This rearrangement joins TRBV5-4 to TRBJ2-7, with D perhaps TRBD2 (5 bases). V was shortened by 2 bases and J by 2 bases, with 11 bases between the two germline ends. The V gene's germline CDR1 is SGHNT and CDR2 YYREEE (reference sequence). This CDR3 comprises 14 residues.

The chain uses TRBV6-6 and TRBJ1-5; TRBD1 is a possible D gene (5 bases). Germline-derived CDR1 and CDR2 are MNHNY and SVGAGI (reference sequence). The CDR3 contains 14 residues. The V end lost 6 bases, the J end lost 1 base, and 10 bases lay between the germline ends. As DNA, the CDR3 is TGTGCCAGCAGCCTCTCAGGGAGCAATCAGCCCCAGCATTTT. Its translation is CASSLSGSNQPQHF.

This rearrangement joins TRBV6-5 to TRBJ1-6, with 7 bases that match TRBD1. Germline V gene sequence: CDR1 MNHEY, CDR2 SVGAGI. The CDR3 has 15 amino acids. V dropped 6 bases and J dropped 3; count of bases not matched to a gene: 5. The CDR3 region has the DNA TGTGCCAGCAGATTGGGACAGATCTATAATTCACCCCTCCACTTT. This translates into CASRLGQIYNSPLHF.

V usage is TRBV2 and J usage is TRBJ2-3; the match to TRBD2 covers 14 bases. Trimming took 8 bases from V and 6 from J; bases not matched to a gene: 7. Germline CDR1 is SNHLY and CDR2 is FYNNEI. The CDR3 contains 15 residues. CDR3 nucleotide sequence: TGTGCCAGCTCACCCAGGACTAGCGGGGGGGATACGCAGTATTTT. It codes for CASSPRTSGGDTQYF.

The chain has TRBV27 and TRBJ2-1; 7 bases are shared with TRBD1. V lost 4 bases, J lost 9 bases, and 12 bases stayed unmatched. The germline V gene encodes CDR1 MNHEY and CDR2 SMNVEV (reference sequence). This CDR3 has 15 amino acids. The CDR3, as DNA: TGTGCCAGCAGTTCGACTCTAAAGGGGGCGACTGAGCAGTTCTTC. It specifies CASSSTLKGATEQFF.

The CDR3 bases are TGTGCCAGCAGCTTAGATCGACGGGGACTGTCCTACGAGCAGTACTTC. Its protein is CASSLDRRGLSYEQYF. V usage is TRBV11-2 and J usage is TRBJ2-7; perhaps TRBD2 as D (6 bases). The germline gives CDR1 SGHAT, CDR2 FQNNGV. The V gene lost 0 bases and the J gene lost 1 base, with 13 bases spanning the gap. This CDR3 is built from 16 residues.

CDR3 protein: CASSLAGTGRMNTEAFF. The DNA of the CDR3 is TGTGCCAGCAGCTTGGCCGGGACAGGGAGGATGAACACTGAAGCTTTCTTT. V usage is TRBV11-2 and J usage is TRBJ1-1, with 9 bases lining up with TRBD1. V was pared by 3 bases and J by 0 bases, with 8 bases of the junction left unmatched. This CDR3 is built from 17 residues. The germline V gene has CDR1 SGHAT and CDR2 FQNNGV.

The chain has TRBV3-1 (or the pseudogene TRBV3-2) and TRBJ1-2, with 9 bases aligning to TRBD1. Per germline, CDR1 LGHDT and CDR2 YNNKEL (reference sequence). The junction had 7 bases not matched to a gene; V was cut back by 4 bases and J by 1 base. The length of the CDR3 is 16 residues. The CDR3 DNA is TGTGCCAGCAGCCTCGGACAGGGGAGCTTTAACTATGGCTACACCTTC. Protein: CASSLGQGSFNYGYTF.